This record concerns one TCR beta chain sequence. Its antigen is unidentified. Generated by immunoSEQ multiplex PCR, the TCRdb table keeps only in-frame clones and is missing some. The data hold more than 2,000,000 clones, with about 92% observed a single time. This specimen belongs to a study of shared clonotypes between healthy human individuals. Findings and limits, study-wide: The study generally estimated greater richness for naive than memory subsets. Since donors were few, the genetic and exposure-history diversity represented was limited.

V was cut by 3 bases and J by 11 bases, with 15 bases left in between. Germline V lookup: CDR1 SGHTS, CDR2 YDEGEE. CDR3 size: 13 residues. Sequencing used naive CD4+ T cells from PBMCs. Noted subset: CD45RA+ positively selected. The TCR originated in a man between 18 and 29 years old in good health. Some clones in this sample may be carry-over from other donors' samples. This rearrangement joins TRBV5-8 to TRBJ1-5; possibly TRBD1 for D (6 bases). The CDR3, as DNA: TGTGCCAGCAGCTCTCAGGACAGCCGGACCCAGCATTTT. It translates to CASSSQDSRTQHF.